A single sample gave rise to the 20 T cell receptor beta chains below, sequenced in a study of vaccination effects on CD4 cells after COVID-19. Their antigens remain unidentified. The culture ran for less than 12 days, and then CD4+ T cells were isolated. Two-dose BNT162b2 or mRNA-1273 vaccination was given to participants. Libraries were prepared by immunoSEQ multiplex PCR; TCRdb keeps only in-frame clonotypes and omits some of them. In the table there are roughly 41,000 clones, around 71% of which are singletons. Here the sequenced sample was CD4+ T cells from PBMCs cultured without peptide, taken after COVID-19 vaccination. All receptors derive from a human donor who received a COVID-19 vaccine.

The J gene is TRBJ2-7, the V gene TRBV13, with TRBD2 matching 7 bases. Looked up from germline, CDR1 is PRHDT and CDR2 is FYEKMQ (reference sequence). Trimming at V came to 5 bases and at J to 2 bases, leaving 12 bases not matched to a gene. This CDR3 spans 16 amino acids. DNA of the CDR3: TGTGCCAGCAGCATGGGAGCTAGCGGTGAAACCTACGAGCAGTACTTC. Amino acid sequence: CASSMGASGETYEQYF.

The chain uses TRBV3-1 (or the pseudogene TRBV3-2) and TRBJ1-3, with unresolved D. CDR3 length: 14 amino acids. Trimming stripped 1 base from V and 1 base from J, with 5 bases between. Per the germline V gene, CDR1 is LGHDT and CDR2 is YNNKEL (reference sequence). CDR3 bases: TGTGCCAGCAGCCAAGTAAGTTCTGGAAACACCATATATTTT. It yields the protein CASSQVSSGNTIYF.

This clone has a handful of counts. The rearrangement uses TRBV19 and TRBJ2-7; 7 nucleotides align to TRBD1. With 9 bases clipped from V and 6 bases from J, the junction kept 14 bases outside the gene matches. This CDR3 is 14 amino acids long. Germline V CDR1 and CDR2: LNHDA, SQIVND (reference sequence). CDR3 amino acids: CASRDRRGPSEQYF. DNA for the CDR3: TGTGCCAGCAGGGACAGAAGGGGGCCGTCCGAGCAGTACTTC.

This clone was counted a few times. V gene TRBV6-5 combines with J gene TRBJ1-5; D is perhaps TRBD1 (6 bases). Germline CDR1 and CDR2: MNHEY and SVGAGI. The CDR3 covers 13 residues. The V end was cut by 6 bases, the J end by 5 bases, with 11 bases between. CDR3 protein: CASSMDSYQPQHF. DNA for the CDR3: TGTGCCAGCAGCATGGACAGCTATCAGCCCCAGCATTTT.

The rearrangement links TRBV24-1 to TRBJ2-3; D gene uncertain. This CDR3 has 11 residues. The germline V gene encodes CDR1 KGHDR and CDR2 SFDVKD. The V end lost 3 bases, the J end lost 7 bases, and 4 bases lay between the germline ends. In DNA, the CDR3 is TGTGCCACCAGTGATATGAATACGCAGTATTTT. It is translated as CATSDMNTQYF.

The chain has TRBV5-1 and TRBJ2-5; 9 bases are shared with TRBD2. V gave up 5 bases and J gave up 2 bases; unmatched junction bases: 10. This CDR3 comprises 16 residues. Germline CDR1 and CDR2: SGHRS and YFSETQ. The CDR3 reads CASSLNSGGPQETQYF. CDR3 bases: TGCGCCAGCAGTCTAAATAGCGGGGGACCACAAGAGACCCAGTACTTC.

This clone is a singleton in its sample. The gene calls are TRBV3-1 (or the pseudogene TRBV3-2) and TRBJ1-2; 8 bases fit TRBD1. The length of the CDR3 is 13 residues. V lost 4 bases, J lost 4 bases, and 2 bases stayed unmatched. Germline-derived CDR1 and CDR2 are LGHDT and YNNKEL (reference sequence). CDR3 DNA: TGTGCCAGCAGCCTCGGACAGGGCTATGGCTACACCTTC. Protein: CASSLGQGYGYTF.

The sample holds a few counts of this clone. The CDR3 nucleotides read TGTGCCAGCAGCTTTGCGGGAGGGCCCTACGAGCAGTACTTC. As protein: CASSFAGGPYEQYF. The chain links TRBV11-2 to TRBJ2-7, with 9 bases aligning to TRBD2. The J segment lost 2 bases and the V segment lost 3 bases, leaving 2 bases of the junction unmatched. This CDR3 comprises 14 residues. Per the germline V gene, CDR1 is SGHAT and CDR2 is FQNNGV.

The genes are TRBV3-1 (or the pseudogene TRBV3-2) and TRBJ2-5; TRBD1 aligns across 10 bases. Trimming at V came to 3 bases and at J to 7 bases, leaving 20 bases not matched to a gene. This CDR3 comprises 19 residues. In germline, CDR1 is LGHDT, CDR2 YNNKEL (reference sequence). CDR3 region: CASSQGQGSPSVGGRTQYF. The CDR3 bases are TGTGCCAGCAGCCAGGGACAGGGGTCACCTAGCGTGGGGGGACGGACCCAGTACTTC.

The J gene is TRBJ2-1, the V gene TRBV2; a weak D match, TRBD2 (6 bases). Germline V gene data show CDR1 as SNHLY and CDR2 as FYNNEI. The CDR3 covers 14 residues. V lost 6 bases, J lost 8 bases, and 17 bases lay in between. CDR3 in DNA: TGTGCCAGCAGCGGCCGTACTAGCAAGCATGAGCAGTTCTTC. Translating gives CASSGRTSKHEQFF.

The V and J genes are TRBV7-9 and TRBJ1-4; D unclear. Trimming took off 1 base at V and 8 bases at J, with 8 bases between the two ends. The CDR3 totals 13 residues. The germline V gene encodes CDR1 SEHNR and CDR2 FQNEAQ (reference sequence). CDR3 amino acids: CASSLGVGEKLFF. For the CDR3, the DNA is TGTGCCAGCAGCTTAGGTGTTGGGGAAAAACTGTTTTTT.

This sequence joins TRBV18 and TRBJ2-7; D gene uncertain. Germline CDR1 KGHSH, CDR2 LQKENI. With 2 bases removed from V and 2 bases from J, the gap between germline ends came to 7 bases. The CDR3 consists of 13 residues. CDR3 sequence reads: CASSPTEPYEQYF. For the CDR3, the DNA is TGTGCCAGCTCACCAACAGAGCCCTACGAGCAGTACTTC.

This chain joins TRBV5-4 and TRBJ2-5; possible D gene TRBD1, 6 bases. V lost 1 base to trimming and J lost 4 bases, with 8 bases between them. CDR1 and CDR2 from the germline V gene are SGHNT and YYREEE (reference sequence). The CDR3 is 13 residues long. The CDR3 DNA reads TGTGCCAGCAGCTTGTCAGGGGTAGAGACCCAGTACTTC. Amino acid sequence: CASSLSGVETQYF.

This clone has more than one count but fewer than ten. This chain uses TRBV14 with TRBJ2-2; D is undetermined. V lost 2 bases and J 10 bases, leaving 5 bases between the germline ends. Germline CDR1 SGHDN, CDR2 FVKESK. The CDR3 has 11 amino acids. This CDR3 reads CASSQREELFF. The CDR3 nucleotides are TGTGCCAGCAGCCAAAGGGAGGAGCTGTTTTTT.

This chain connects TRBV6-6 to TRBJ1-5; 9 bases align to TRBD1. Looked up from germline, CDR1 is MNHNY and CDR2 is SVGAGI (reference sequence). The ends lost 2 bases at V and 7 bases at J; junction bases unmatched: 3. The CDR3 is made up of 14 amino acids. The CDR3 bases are TGTGCCAGCAGTTACCGGACAGGGGAACAGCCCCAGCATTTT. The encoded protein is CASSYRTGEQPQHF.

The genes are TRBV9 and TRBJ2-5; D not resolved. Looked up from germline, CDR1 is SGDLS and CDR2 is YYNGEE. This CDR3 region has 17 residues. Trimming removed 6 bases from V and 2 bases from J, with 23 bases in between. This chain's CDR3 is CASTNSPSDPAQETQYF. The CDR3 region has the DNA TGTGCCAGCACCAATAGCCCTTCAGACCCGGCTCAAGAGACCCAGTACTTC.

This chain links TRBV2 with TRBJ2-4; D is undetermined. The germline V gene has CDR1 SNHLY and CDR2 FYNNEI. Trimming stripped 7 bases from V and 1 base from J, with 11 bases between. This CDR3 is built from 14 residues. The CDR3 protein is CASNRVVAKNIQYF. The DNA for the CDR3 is TGTGCCAGCAACCGAGTTGTGGCCAAAAACATTCAGTACTTC.

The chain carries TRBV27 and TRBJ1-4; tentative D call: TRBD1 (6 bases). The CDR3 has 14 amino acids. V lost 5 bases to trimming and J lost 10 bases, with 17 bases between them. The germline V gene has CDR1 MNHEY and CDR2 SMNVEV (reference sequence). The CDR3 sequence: CASSIRGQDGKLFF. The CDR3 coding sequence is TGTGCCAGCAGTATAAGGGGACAAGACGGAAAACTGTTTTTT.

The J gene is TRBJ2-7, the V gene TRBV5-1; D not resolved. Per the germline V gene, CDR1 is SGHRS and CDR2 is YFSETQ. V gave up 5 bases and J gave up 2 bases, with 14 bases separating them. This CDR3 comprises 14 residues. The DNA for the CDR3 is TGCGCCAGCAGTAGTGGCAGGACCGCCTACGAGCAGTACTTC. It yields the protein CASSSGRTAYEQYF.

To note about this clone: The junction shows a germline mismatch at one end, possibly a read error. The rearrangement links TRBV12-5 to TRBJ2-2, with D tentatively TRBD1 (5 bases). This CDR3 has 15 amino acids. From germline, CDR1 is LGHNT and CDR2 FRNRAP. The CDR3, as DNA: TGTGTTAGTGGTTTCGAGGCAGGGTTGGCCGGGGAGCTGTTTTTT. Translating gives CVSGFEAGLAGELFF.